Shown below are 32 T cell receptor beta chains from a single sample sequenced in a study of shared clonotypes between healthy human individuals. Data came from immunoSEQ multiplex PCR; TCRdb stores just in-frame clones and leaves some out. The sample lists more than 550,000 clones, around 70% occurring once. Sequencing used memory CD4+ T cells sorted from blood. Subset defined: CD45RA-negative fraction. These receptors originate from a woman aged 25 to 39 in good health.

The V gene is TRBV2, the J gene TRBJ2-7, with 8 nucleotides matching TRBD1. CDR1 and CDR2 (germline): SNHLY, FYNNEI. V dropped 7 bases and J dropped 6; count of bases not matched to a gene: 11. This CDR3 contains 14 residues. The CDR3 DNA is TGTGCCAGCACTGGGGTCCAGGGGGCAGGCGAGCAGTACTTC. Translated, it gives CASTGVQGAGEQYF.

The chain links TRBV6-6 to TRBJ1-1; no definite D call. V lost 2 bases to trimming and J lost 3 bases, with 10 bases between them. This CDR3 is built from 14 residues. Germline V gene lookup returns CDR1 MNHNY and CDR2 SVGAGI (reference sequence). CDR3 sequence: CASSYRSLDTEAFF. The DNA of the CDR3 is TGTGCCAGCAGTTACCGGTCGTTGGACACTGAAGCTTTCTTT.

For this clone: The junction departs from the called germline gene at one end, perhaps through a read error. The rearrangement links TRBV19 to TRBJ2-1; D not certain. This CDR3 region has 13 residues. CDR1 and CDR2 (germline): LNHDA, SQIVND (reference sequence). CDR3 region: CASSTSLEARPFF. The CDR3 coding sequence is TGTGCCAGCAGTACCAGTCTTGAGGCTAGACCGTTCTTC.

Many counts were recorded for this clone. Different DNA sequences within this sample yield the same CDR3. V gene TRBV7-2 combines with J gene TRBJ1-5; D perhaps matches TRBD1 (5 bases). V lost 1 base and J lost 4, with 11 bases in between. Germline CDR1 SGHTA, CDR2 FQGNSA. The CDR3 extends over 15 amino acids. The CDR3 here is CASSLVGGSNQPQHF. As DNA, the CDR3 is TGTGCCAGCAGCTTAGTCGGGGGATCTAATCAGCCCCAGCATTTT.

The rearrangement links TRBV28 to TRBJ2-7; D remains ambiguous. There are 11 residues in the CDR3. The germline V gene encodes CDR1 MDHEN and CDR2 SYDVKM. The V end was cut by 5 bases, the J end by 4 bases, with 6 bases between. CDR3 in amino acids: CASSAFYEQYF. The CDR3 bases are TGTGCCAGCAGTGCTTTTTACGAGCAGTACTTC.

The chain joins TRBV28 to TRBJ2-7, with 12 bases that match TRBD2. Germline V gene data show CDR1 as MDHEN and CDR2 as SYDVKM. Losses at the gene ends were 5 bases for V and 6 bases for J; bases not matched to a gene: 5. The CDR3 length is 14 residues. This CDR3 is CASSTASGRGEQYF. The DNA of the CDR3 is TGTGCCAGCAGTACTGCTAGCGGGAGGGGCGAGCAGTACTTC. Full variable domain (missing parts from reference TRBV28 and TRBJ2-7): DVKVTQSSRYLVKRTGEKVFLECVQDMDHENMFWYRQDPGLGLRLIYFSYDVKMKEKGDIPEGYSVSREKKERFSLILESASTNQTSMYLCASSTASGRGEQYFGPGTRLTVT.

The chain couples TRBV28 to TRBJ2-2; no firm D call. Trimming removed 7 bases at V and 1 base at J, with 10 bases between. CDR1 is MDHEN, CDR2 SYDVKM, per germline. This CDR3 is 14 amino acids long. Here the CDR3 DNA reads TGTGCCAGCAAGCTCATATTGAACACCGGGGAGCTGTTTTTT. This gives the protein CASKLILNTGELFF. Combining the CDR3 with reference TRBV28 and TRBJ2-2 gives the whole variable domain DVKVTQSSRYLVKRTGEKVFLECVQDMDHENMFWYRQDPGLGLRLIYFSYDVKMKEKGDIPEGYSVSREKKERFSLILESASTNQTSMYLCASKLILNTGELFFGEGSRLTVL.

This clone has only a few counts. The chain recombines TRBV21-1 with TRBJ1-5; the D call in the table, TRBD1, was not verified against the DNA. TRBV21-1 is listed as a pseudogene. This CDR3 has 14 amino acids. CDR3: CASRGTESNQPQHF. DNA for the CDR3: TGTGCCAGCCGTGGGACAGAAAGCAATCAGCCCCAGCATTTT.

The chain carries TRBV5-1 and TRBJ2-2; the match to TRBD1 covers 8 bases. The CDR3 spans 14 residues. CDR1 is SGHRS, CDR2 YFSETQ, per germline. V gave up 6 bases and J gave up 3 bases; unmatched junction bases: 4. The CDR3 DNA reads TGCGCCAGCAAAGGACAGGGAGACACCGGGGAGCTGTTTTTT. Its protein product is CASKGQGDTGELFF.

This clone has just a few counts. The chain links TRBV28 to TRBJ2-7; D perhaps matches TRBD2 (9 bases). V gave up 8 bases and J gave up 4 bases, with 30 bases separating them. The CDR3 loop spans 18 amino acids. Germline V CDR1 and CDR2: MDHEN, SYDVKM. The CDR3 region has the DNA TGTGCCAGCCGTGACAGGGGAGGAAGAAGCGGGAGGCTTTACGAGCAGTACTTC. Translated: CASRDRGGRSGRLYEQYF.

J is TRBJ2-4 and V is TRBV6-1; 7 bases map to TRBD2. Germline V gene sequence: CDR1 MNHNS, CDR2 SASEGT. The CDR3 spans 12 residues. J was trimmed by 7 bases and V by 10 bases; bases with no gene match: 7. CDR3 protein: CATASGWNIQYF. Here the CDR3 DNA reads TGTGCCACGGCTAGCGGATGGAACATTCAGTACTTC.

DNA for the CDR3: TGTGCCAGAAGCTTGGGCCTAGCGGGAGATATCGAGCAGTACTTC. It translates to CARSLGLAGDIEQYF. The rearrangement joins TRBV5-3 to TRBJ2-7, with 10 bases fitting TRBD2. TRBV5-3 is filed as an ORF, its function uncertain. V shed 0 bases, J shed 6 bases, and the junction held 6 bases outside the gene matches. CDR3 length equals 15 residues.

The chain uses TRBV11-3 and TRBJ1-1; TRBD1 might be the D (5 bases). Trimming pared 5 bases from V and 13 bases from J, leaving 14 bases between. The CDR3 sequence is 11 residues long. Per the germline V gene, CDR1 is SGHNT and CDR2 is YENEEA. CDR3 coding DNA: TGTGCCAGCAGCGCACAGGAGAAGCTTTTCTTT. Its translation: CASSAQEKLFF.

The chain uses TRBV6-6 and TRBJ2-7; D is uncertain. The CDR3 runs to 14 residues. Germline V gene sequence: CDR1 MNHNY, CDR2 SVGAGI (reference sequence). V was shortened by 5 bases and J by 3 bases, with 14 bases between the two germline ends. CDR3 amino acids: CASSEKGAFYEQYF. DNA for the CDR3: TGTGCCAGCAGTGAGAAAGGTGCGTTCTACGAGCAGTACTTC.

The chain employs TRBV6-5 and TRBJ2-5, with TRBD2 as a possible D gene (6 bases). The CDR3 length is 13 residues. The V end was cut by 6 bases, the J end by 1 base, with 9 bases between. Looked up from germline, CDR1 is MNHEY and CDR2 is SVGAGI. The CDR3: CASRRGVQETQYF. For the CDR3, the DNA is TGTGCCAGCAGGCGGGGAGTCCAAGAGACCCAGTACTTC.

The chain is built from TRBV28 and TRBJ1-5; perhaps TRBD1 as D (6 bases). The germline V gene encodes CDR1 MDHEN and CDR2 SYDVKM. Trimming took 7 bases from V and 4 from J, leaving 17 bases between them. The CDR3 has 15 residues. The CDR3 region is CASIYLGQMNQPQHF. The CDR3 nucleotides are TGTGCCAGCATATATCTAGGACAGATGAATCAGCCCCAGCATTTT.

Only a few counts were recorded for this clone. Other DNA sequences in the sample encode the same CDR3. This chain joins TRBV5-1 and TRBJ1-1; D unresolved. There are 13 residues in the CDR3. Trimming left V 1 base short and J 4 bases short, with 8 bases between. CDR1 and CDR2 (germline): SGHRS, YFSETQ. The DNA of the CDR3 is TGCGCCAGCAGCTTGACCAGGAGCACTGAAGCTTTCTTT. Protein sequence: CASSLTRSTEAFF.

The chain recombines TRBV14 with TRBJ1-2; no firm D call. Germline loops: CDR1 SGHDN, CDR2 FVKESK. The V gene lost 3 bases and the J gene lost 7 bases, with 9 bases spanning the gap. This CDR3 is 12 amino acids long. The CDR3 DNA reads TGTGCCAGCAGCCATGGGCGGCTTGGCTACACCTTC. It yields the protein CASSHGRLGYTF.

The genes are TRBV4-1 and TRBJ1-2, with TRBD1 as a possible D gene (5 bases). V was pared by 1 base and J by 0 bases, with 15 bases between. The CDR3 runs to 17 residues. Per germline, CDR1 MGHRA and CDR2 YSYEKL. CDR3 sequence (DNA): TGCGCCAGCAGCCAAGTGAAAGGGGAGAGGGCTAACTATGGCTACACCTTC. As protein: CASSQVKGERANYGYTF.

The V and J genes are TRBV10-1 and TRBJ2-2; 7 bases are a match to TRBD2. Germline values: CDR1 WNHNN, CDR2 SYGVQD (reference sequence). The CDR3 extends over 15 amino acids. Losses at the gene ends were 4 bases for V and 4 bases for J; bases not matched to a gene: 6. As DNA, the CDR3 is TGCGCCAGCAGTGGGGAGGGGAAAAGCACCGGGGAGCTGTTTTTT. Translating it yields CASSGEGKSTGELFF.

The chain is built from TRBV19 and TRBJ2-1, with D maybe TRBD2 (6 bases). The V gene lost 2 bases and the J gene lost 2 bases, with 13 bases spanning the gap. CDR1 and CDR2 from the germline V gene are LNHDA and SQIVND (reference sequence). The CDR3 has 16 residues. CDR3 nucleotide sequence: TGTGCCAGTAGTATAAGGGCGGGACGCCCCTACAATGAGCAGTTCTTC. Translating gives CASSIRAGRPYNEQFF. Together with reference TRBV19 and TRBJ2-1, the CDR3 gives the full variable domain: DGGITQSPKYLFRKEGQNVTLSCEQNLNHDAMYWYRQDPGQGLRLIYYSQIVNDFQKGDIAEGYSVSREKKESFPLTVTSAQKNPTAFYLCASSIRAGRPYNEQFFGPGTRLTVL.

The chain uses TRBV28 and TRBJ2-6; no reliable D call. Germline assignment: CDR1 MDHEN and CDR2 SYDVKM. This CDR3 contains 16 residues. V was pared by 10 bases and J by 4 bases, with 20 bases between. The CDR3 DNA sequence: TGTGCCACCCAGACGTACGGGTCTTACGGGGCCAACGTCCTGACTTTC. The encoded protein is CATQTYGSYGANVLTF.

The V and J genes are TRBV10-3 and TRBJ1-1; D gene uncertain. Germline CDR1 reads ENHRY; CDR2 reads SYGVKD. V was clipped by 7 bases and J by 4 bases, with 13 bases between them. This CDR3 comprises 13 residues. The DNA for the CDR3 is TGTGCCATCATGGAAGGTGTGGGCACTGAAGCTTTCTTT. Protein sequence: CAIMEGVGTEAFF.

This chain links TRBV28 with TRBJ1-5; TRBD1 agrees at 7 bases. The CDR3 totals 15 residues. Germline CDR1 is MDHEN and CDR2 is SYDVKM. The V gene end was trimmed by 5 bases and the J gene end by 3 bases; junction bases not matched to a gene: 7. This CDR3 is CASSPWGQPNQPQHF. CDR3 DNA sequence: TGTGCCAGCAGTCCATGGGGACAGCCCAATCAGCCCCAGCATTTT.

V gene TRBV6-4 combines with J gene TRBJ2-1, with D perhaps TRBD1 (5 bases). The CDR3 sequence is 13 residues long. V shed 6 bases and J shed 6 bases, with 12 bases lying between them. The germline V gene has CDR1 MRHNA and CDR2 SNTAGT. DNA for the CDR3: TGTGCCAGCAGCCAAGGGGCAAGCAATGAGCAGTTCTTC. As protein: CASSQGASNEQFF.

V gene TRBV5-1 combines with J gene TRBJ2-7; unclear D gene. The CDR3 has 14 amino acids. Trimming took 7 bases from V and 2 from J, leaving 16 bases between them. The V gene's germline CDR1 is SGHRS and CDR2 YFSETQ. DNA of the CDR3: TGCGCCAGCTCAGCTCTCGGCGGACCCTACGAGCAGTACTTC. Translation gives CASSALGGPYEQYF.

This chain joins TRBV5-1 and TRBJ1-2, with a possible D match to TRBD1 (5 bases). The CDR3 runs to 13 residues. From germline, CDR1 is SGHRS and CDR2 YFSETQ. The V gene lost 4 bases and the J gene lost 12 bases, with 19 bases spanning the gap. CDR3 in amino acids: CASSLSGLSRNTF. CDR3 bases: TGCGCCAGCAGCCTATCAGGGCTCAGTCGGAACACCTTC.

This clone was observed a handful of times. This chain links TRBV18 with TRBJ2-6; 9 nucleotides line up with TRBD1. Per germline, CDR1 KGHSH and CDR2 LQKENI. Losses at the gene ends were 4 bases for V and 4 bases for J; bases not matched to a gene: 8. The CDR3 loop spans 17 amino acids. The DNA for the CDR3 is TGTGCCAGCTCACGGTCCGGGACAGGGACCGGGGCCAACGTCCTGACTTTC. Amino acid sequence: CASSRSGTGTGANVLTF.

There are a few counts of this clone. This chain uses TRBV11-2 with TRBJ1-3; D is uncertain. Trimming cost V 7 bases and J 0 bases, with 13 bases left between them. There are 15 residues in the CDR3. Germline V CDR1 and CDR2: SGHAT, FQNNGV. CDR3 amino acids: CASILSTDSGNTIYF. CDR3 in DNA: TGTGCCAGCATCCTTTCTACCGACTCTGGAAACACCATATATTTT.

The chain links TRBV9 to TRBJ1-2; no firm D call. The germline V gene encodes CDR1 SGDLS and CDR2 YYNGEE. The CDR3 sequence is 15 residues long. V was trimmed by 0 bases and J by 1 base, leaving 10 bases between them. CDR3 coding DNA: TGTGCCAGCAGCGTAGCGGACCCACTTAACTATGGCTACACCTTC. It specifies CASSVADPLNYGYTF.

The chain employs TRBV15 and TRBJ2-3; 12 positions match TRBD2. The germline V gene has CDR1 LNHNV and CDR2 YYDKDF (reference sequence). The V gene end was trimmed by 0 bases and the J gene end by 4 bases; junction bases not matched to a gene: 17. The CDR3 is 21 amino acids. Here the CDR3 DNA reads TGTGCCACCAGCAGAGACCCCGTACTAGCGGGAGGCCTCGGTAGCCCAGATACGCAGTATTTT. Translating it yields CATSRDPVLAGGLGSPDTQYF.

V gene TRBV7-2 combines with J gene TRBJ2-5, with 7 positions matching TRBD2. Judging by the DNA end, TRBJ2-7 fits better; the J call may be wrong. Germline CDR1 and CDR2: SGHTA and FQGNSA. The CDR3 is made up of 15 amino acids. This CDR3 reads CASSPYRGLINEQYF. DNA of the CDR3: TGTGCCAGCAGCCCCTATAGGGGACTAATAAACGAGCAGTACTTC.